Presented here are 29 T cell receptor beta chains from one specimen sequenced in a study of patients and donors after allogeneic stem cell transplantation. TCRdb ran MiXCR on the RT-PCR reads and lists one entry per CDR3 protein. The sample records approximately 200,000 distinct CDR3 sequences, more than 35% being singletons. Source material: blood, either unsorted or a sorted T cell fraction (not recorded which). These receptors originate from a human donor who was either an allogeneic HSCT recipient or a stem cell or donor lymphocyte infusion donor (not recorded which). It is not recorded whose cells these are; they may come from a transplant donor.

Only a few counts were recorded for this clonotype. V and J are TRBV19 and TRBJ2-7; no clear D. CDR1 is LNHDA and CDR2 is SQIVND in the germline V gene (reference sequence). Trimming removed 2 bases at V and 1 base at J, with 9 bases between. The CDR3 loop spans 14 amino acids. For the CDR3, the DNA is TGTGCCAGTAGTATAACGGCGGCTTCCTACGAGCAGTACTTC. This sequence encodes CASSITAASYEQYF.

The chain has TRBV6-5 and TRBJ1-1; D unresolved. This CDR3 has 13 amino acids. Trimming stripped 0 bases from V and 1 base from J, with 3 bases between. Germline loops: CDR1 MNHEY, CDR2 SVGAGI. CDR3 nucleotides: TGTGCCAGCAGTTACTCGTGGAACACTGAAGCTTTCTTT. Translated: CASSYSWNTEAFF.

The rearrangement uses TRBV20-1 and TRBJ1-1; no definite D call. This CDR3 is built from 16 residues. The germline CDR1 and CDR2 sequences are DFQATT and SNEGSKA (reference sequence). The germline V and J ends were trimmed by 5 bases and 4 bases, with 23 bases remaining between them. CDR3 nucleotides: TGCAGTGCTTTAACGACACACTACGACCGTGGCACTGAAGCTTTCTTT. Its translation is CSALTTHYDRGTEAFF.

This clonotype was recorded many times. The chain recombines TRBV7-9 with TRBJ2-7; 7 bases are shared with TRBD1. This CDR3 is built from 14 residues. V shed 3 bases, J shed 2 bases, and the junction held 4 bases outside the gene matches. The germline CDR1 and CDR2 sequences are SEHNR and FQNEAQ (reference sequence). The CDR3, as DNA: TGTGCCAGCAGCTTCCCGGGACAGACCTACGAGCAGTACTTC. This encodes CASSFPGQTYEQYF.

The rearrangement links TRBV19 to TRBJ2-1; 9 positions match TRBD2. Germline CDR1 reads LNHDA; CDR2 reads SQIVND (reference sequence). This CDR3 has 16 amino acids. After removal of 3 bases from V and 4 bases from J, the junction contained 7 bases not matched to a gene. Written as DNA, the CDR3 is TGTGCCAGTAGTATGGATAGCGGGAGAGCATACAATGAGCAGTTCTTC. Protein sequence: CASSMDSGRAYNEQFF. Complete variable domain (other parts from reference TRBV19 and TRBJ2-1): DGGITQSPKYLFRKEGQNVTLSCEQNLNHDAMYWYRQDPGQGLRLIYYSQIVNDFQKGDIAEGYSVSREKKESFPLTVTSAQKNPTAFYLCASSMDSGRAYNEQFFGPGTRLTVL.

This rearrangement joins TRBV5-6 to TRBJ2-4, with 12 bases matching TRBD2. CDR3 size: 14 residues. The V and J ends lost 4 bases and 6 bases, in that order; junction bases with no gene match: 2. The germline V gene has CDR1 SGHDT and CDR2 YYEEEE. In DNA, the CDR3 is TGTGCCAGCAGCACGGGACTAGCGGGAAACATTCAGTACTTC. Its translation is CASSTGLAGNIQYF. The full variable domain, rest sourced from reference TRBV5-6 and TRBJ2-4, is DAGVTQSPTHLIKTRGQQVTLRCSPKSGHDTVSWYQQALGQGPQFIFQYYEEEERQRGNFPDRFSGHQFPNYSSELNVNALLLGDSALYLCASSTGLAGNIQYFGAGTRLSVL.

This clonotype was counted only a few times. The chain carries TRBV20-1 and TRBJ2-7; 9 bases are a match to TRBD2. Trimming at V came to 2 bases and at J to 7 bases, leaving 12 bases not matched to a gene. The CDR3 runs to 15 residues. The germline V gene has CDR1 DFQATT and CDR2 SNEGSKA (reference sequence). The DNA of the CDR3 is TGCAGTGCTAGACGGGCGGGAGGGTTCGTAGAGGAGCAGTACTTC. The encoded protein is CSARRAGGFVEEQYF.

The gene calls are TRBV27 and TRBJ1-5, with D possibly TRBD1 on 6 matching bases. V lost 5 bases, J lost 0 bases, and 14 bases lay in between. The CDR3 has 16 amino acids. Germline CDR1 MNHEY, CDR2 SMNVEV (reference sequence). The CDR3 sequence: CASSAGTTHSNQPQHF. The CDR3 DNA follows: TGTGCCAGCAGTGCAGGGACAACCCATAGCAATCAGCCCCAGCATTTT.

The V and J genes are TRBV29-1 and TRBJ1-1; TRBD1 might be the D (6 bases). Trimming took off 4 bases at V and 6 bases at J, with 30 bases between the two ends. Germline V gene lookup returns CDR1 SQVTM and CDR2 ANQGSEA. This CDR3 spans 18 amino acids. The CDR3 DNA reads TGCAGCGTTGGGTCAACACCGAACAGAGGGGGTCCCGGCGCTGAAGCTTTCTTT. Translating it yields CSVGSTPNRGGPGAEAFF.

The rearrangement joins TRBV4-3 to TRBJ2-5; the D is unclear. Trimming shortened V by 8 bases and J by 4 bases, and 17 bases separated the two germline ends. This CDR3 comprises 14 residues. Germline V gives CDR1 LGHNA, CDR2 YSLEER. CDR3 protein: CASSPGIYRETQYF. As DNA, the CDR3 is TGCGCCAGCTCTCCGGGCATATACCGAGAGACCCAGTACTTC.

V is TRBV20-1 and J is TRBJ2-1; 8 bases are shared with TRBD2. Germline V gene data show CDR1 as DFQATT and CDR2 as SNEGSKA (reference sequence). This CDR3 has 16 amino acids. Losses at the gene ends were 3 bases for V and 5 bases for J; bases not matched to a gene: 12. Here the CDR3 DNA reads TGCAGTGCTAGCGTTATTACTAGCGGCCCTAACAATGAGCAGTTCTTC. Its protein product is CSASVITSGPNNEQFF.

The V call is TRBV6-2 or TRBV6-3, the J call TRBJ1-5; D remains unclear. The germline CDR1 and CDR2 sequences are MNHEY and SVGEGT. Trimming took 3 bases from V and 2 from J, leaving 17 bases between them. This CDR3 is built from 17 residues. The CDR3 DNA sequence: TGTGCCAGCAGTTATTCGAGGATCTTATTGGGCAATCAGCCCCAGCATTTT. Translating it yields CASSYSRILLGNQPQHF.

This clonotype was observed a few times. This chain joins TRBV29-1 and TRBJ1-2, with no clear D. CDR1 and CDR2 from the germline V gene are SQVTM and ANQGSEA. This CDR3 comprises 12 residues. Trimming removed 1 base at V and 8 bases at J, with 11 bases between. The CDR3 here is CSVEVGEEGYTF. For the CDR3, the DNA is TGCAGCGTTGAAGTCGGGGAGGAAGGCTACACCTTC.

Comment on this clonotype: An end of the junction differs from the germline gene, which may be a read error. The chain has TRBV12-3 or TRBV12-4 and TRBJ1-5; possible D gene TRBD1, 5 bases. The CDR3 has 15 amino acids. CDR3 sequence: CACSLSGGFDQPQHF. DNA for the CDR3: TGTGCCTGCAGTTTAAGCGGGGGGTTTGATCAGCCCCAGCATTTT.

This chain joins TRBV5-4 and TRBJ1-2; TRBD1 might be the D (6 bases). CDR3 size: 23 residues. Trimming cost V 0 bases and J 3 bases, with 36 bases left between them. The V gene's germline CDR1 is SGHNT and CDR2 YYREEE (reference sequence). This CDR3 is CASSLGYESTVRLSSGAYYGYTF. In DNA, the CDR3 is TGTGCCAGCAGCTTGGGATACGAATCCACAGTTCGTTTGTCTTCAGGGGCCTACTATGGCTACACCTTC.

This clonotype was picked up many times. The chain combines TRBV5-1 with TRBJ1-1; D is unresolved. This CDR3 has 13 amino acids. Germline lookup yields CDR1 SGHRS and CDR2 YFSETQ. V shed 1 base and J shed 1 base, with 5 bases lying between them. The CDR3: CASSLPGNTEAFF. For the CDR3, the DNA is TGCGCCAGCAGCTTGCCGGGGAACACTGAAGCTTTCTTT.

This rearrangement joins TRBV27 to TRBJ2-3; TRBD1 aligns across 7 bases. Germline assignment: CDR1 MNHEY and CDR2 SMNVEV (reference sequence). Trimming took 6 bases from V and 4 from J; bases not matched to a gene: 4. The CDR3 length is 13 residues. CDR3 amino acids: CASRSQGADTQYF. DNA for the CDR3: TGTGCCAGCAGATCCCAGGGGGCAGATACGCAGTATTTT.

This clonotype appeared a few times. The rearrangement uses TRBV7-3 and TRBJ2-7, with D perhaps TRBD1 (5 bases). The CDR3 sequence is 14 residues long. Germline CDR1 SGHTA, CDR2 FQGTGA. Trimming took off 4 bases at V and 1 base at J, with 11 bases between the two ends. The CDR3 DNA reads as TGTGCCAGCAGCTGGGGCAAATGGTCCTACGAGCAGTACTTC. As protein: CASSWGKWSYEQYF.

This clonotype was detected a few times. The chain carries TRBV9 and TRBJ1-1, with TRBD1 matching over 9 bases. V trimming: 3 bases; J trimming: 5 bases; junction bases outside the gene matches: 14. Germline loops: CDR1 SGDLS, CDR2 YYNGEE. This CDR3 is built from 17 residues. CDR3 DNA sequence: TGTGCCAGCAGCGGCCTCCGGGACAGGGACCCGAGGACTGAAGCTTTCTTT. It is translated as CASSGLRDRDPRTEAFF.

This clonotype was detected only a few times. This chain connects TRBV28 to TRBJ1-3, with 9 bases matching TRBD1. The CDR3 length is 17 residues. Germline CDR1 is MDHEN and CDR2 is SYDVKM. The V segment lost 3 bases and the J segment 4 bases; nucleotides outside the gene matches: 10. DNA of the CDR3: TGTGCCAGCAGTTTTCCCCCACAGGGGGCGCGAGGAAACACCATATATTTT. Translating gives CASSFPPQGARGNTIYF.

This chain joins TRBV29-1 and TRBJ2-5; no definite D call. The CDR3 has 13 amino acids. Germline V gives CDR1 SQVTM, CDR2 ANQGSEA. V shed 7 bases and J shed 0 bases, with 12 bases lying between them. The CDR3 protein is CSASGRYQETQYF. CDR3 bases: TGCAGCGCTTCCGGACGTTACCAAGAGACCCAGTACTTC.

The chain has TRBV29-1 and TRBJ1-3, with 8 bases aligning to TRBD1. Germline assignment: CDR1 SQVTM and CDR2 ANQGSEA. The CDR3 contains 15 residues. J gave up 3 bases and V 3 bases, and 7 bases lay outside the gene matches. The CDR3 DNA reads as TGCAGCGTTGAGTCACAGGGGGTATTTGGAAACACCATATATTTT. This gives the protein CSVESQGVFGNTIYF.

The chain carries TRBV6-2 or TRBV6-3 and TRBJ1-1; D is uncertain. The V gene's germline CDR1 is MNHEY and CDR2 SVGEGT. Trimming took 2 bases from V and 5 from J, leaving 15 bases between them. The CDR3 has 15 amino acids. The CDR3 region is CASSYPSGSETEAFF. The CDR3, as DNA: TGTGCCAGCAGTTACCCGTCGGGAAGCGAGACTGAAGCTTTCTTT.

This CDR3 reads CASSLIRGAGEKLFF. The CDR3 bases are TGTGCCAGCAGCTTAATACGGGGCGCCGGGGAAAAACTGTTTTTT. The rearrangement links TRBV7-2 to TRBJ1-4; D perhaps matches TRBD1 (5 bases). V was clipped by 2 bases and J by 8 bases, with 15 bases between them. The CDR3 is 15 amino acids. From germline, CDR1 is SGHTA and CDR2 FQGNSA.

The chain has TRBV5-1 and TRBJ2-7; 8 positions match TRBD1. V was pared by 4 bases and J by 3 bases, with 9 bases of the junction left unmatched. Germline CDR1 is SGHRS and CDR2 is YFSETQ. The CDR3 is 15 residues long. Here the CDR3 reads CASSEQGQGNYEQYF. CDR3 nucleotides: TGCGCCAGCAGCGAACAAGGACAGGGAAACTACGAGCAGTACTTC.

V gene TRBV5-1 combines with J gene TRBJ2-2; D not certain. The V end was cut by 10 bases, the J end by 8 bases, with 12 bases between. The CDR3 loop spans 11 amino acids. Germline V gene sequence: CDR1 SGHRS, CDR2 YFSETQ. The CDR3 region is CAEFGSGELFF. The CDR3 nucleotides read TGCGCCGAATTTGGCAGTGGGGAGCTGTTTTTT.

The chain links TRBV7-9 to TRBJ2-3; no clear D gene. CDR1 is SEHNR and CDR2 is FQNEAQ in the germline V gene (reference sequence). The germline V and J ends were trimmed by 6 bases and 4 bases, with 14 bases remaining between them. The CDR3 runs 14 residues. The CDR3 nucleotides read TGTGCCAGCAGGTGGCCCCGGAGCTCAGATACGCAGTATTTT. This translates into CASRWPRSSDTQYF. Using reference TRBV7-9 and TRBJ2-3 for the parts outside the CDR3, the full variable domain is DTGVSQNPRHKITKRGQNVTFRCDPISEHNRLYWYRQTLGQGPEFLTYFQNEAQLEKSRLLSDRFSAERPKGSFSTLEIQRTEQGDSAMYLCASRWPRSSDTQYFGPGTRLTVL.

This clonotype came up once. V is TRBV6-5 and J is TRBJ2-1; D is unresolved. V was trimmed by 0 bases and J by 9 bases, leaving 12 bases between them. CDR1 is MNHEY and CDR2 is SVGAGI in the germline V gene. The CDR3 is 14 amino acids. CDR3 sequence reads: CASSYSNTRAEQFF. The CDR3 DNA sequence: TGTGCCAGCAGTTACTCGAACACAAGAGCTGAGCAGTTCTTC.

This clonotype was observed at least ten times. The genes are TRBV7-9 and TRBJ1-5; 7 bases are shared with TRBD1. The germline CDR1 and CDR2 sequences are SEHNR and FQNEAQ (reference sequence). The V gene end was trimmed by 5 bases and the J gene end by 4 bases; junction bases not matched to a gene: 14. The CDR3 sequence is 17 residues long. The CDR3 sequence is CASSRDEGAGGNQPQHF. The CDR3 DNA is TGTGCCAGCAGCAGAGACGAGGGGGCGGGTGGGAATCAGCCCCAGCATTTT.